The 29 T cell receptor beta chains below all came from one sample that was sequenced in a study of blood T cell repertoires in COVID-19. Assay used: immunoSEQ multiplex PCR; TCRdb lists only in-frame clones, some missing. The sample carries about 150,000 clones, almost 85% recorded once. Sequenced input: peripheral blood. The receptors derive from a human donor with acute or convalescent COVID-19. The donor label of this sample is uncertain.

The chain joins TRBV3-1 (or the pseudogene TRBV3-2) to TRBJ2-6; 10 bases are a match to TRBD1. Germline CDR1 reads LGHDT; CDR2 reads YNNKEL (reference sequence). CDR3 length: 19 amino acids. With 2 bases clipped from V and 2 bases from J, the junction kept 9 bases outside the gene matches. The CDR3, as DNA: TGTGCCAGCAGCCAAAGAAGGGGACAGGGGATAGCTGGGGCCAACGTCCTGACTTTC. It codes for CASSQRRGQGIAGANVLTF.

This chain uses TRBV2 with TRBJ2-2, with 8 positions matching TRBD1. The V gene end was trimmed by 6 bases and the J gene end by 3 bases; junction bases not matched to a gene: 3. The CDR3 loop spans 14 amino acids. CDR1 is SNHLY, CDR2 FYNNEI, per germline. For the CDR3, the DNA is TGTGCCAGCAGGGACAGGGCCGACACCGGGGAGCTGTTTTTT. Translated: CASRDRADTGELFF.

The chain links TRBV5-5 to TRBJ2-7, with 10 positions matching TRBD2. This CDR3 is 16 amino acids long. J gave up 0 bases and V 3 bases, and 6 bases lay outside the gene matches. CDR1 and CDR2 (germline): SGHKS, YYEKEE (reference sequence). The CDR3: CASSSGLAFGSYEQYF. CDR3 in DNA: TGTGCCAGCAGCTCGGGACTAGCGTTTGGCTCCTACGAGCAGTACTTC.

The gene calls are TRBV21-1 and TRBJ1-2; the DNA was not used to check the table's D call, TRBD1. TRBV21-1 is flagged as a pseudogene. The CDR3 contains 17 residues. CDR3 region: CASSKSTPDRADYGYTF. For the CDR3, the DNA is TGTGCCAGCAGCAAATCGACCCCCGACAGGGCTGACTATGGCTACACCTTC.

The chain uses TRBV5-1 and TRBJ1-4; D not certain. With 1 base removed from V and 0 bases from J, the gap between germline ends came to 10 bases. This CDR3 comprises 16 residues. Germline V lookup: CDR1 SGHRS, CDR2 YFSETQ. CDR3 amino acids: CASSLTQPSTNEKLFF. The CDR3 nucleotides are TGCGCCAGCAGCTTGACTCAACCTTCAACTAATGAAAAACTGTTTTTT.

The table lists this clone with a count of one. The CDR3 DNA sequence: TGCGCCAGCAGACAGACAGGGGATCAGCCCCAGCATTTT. Its protein is CASRQTGDQPQHF. The rearrangement links TRBV10-2 to TRBJ1-5; 8 bases match TRBD1. The V and J ends lost 6 bases and 5 bases, in that order; junction bases with no gene match: 3. The CDR3 consists of 13 residues. Germline V lookup: CDR1 WSHSY, CDR2 SAAADI.

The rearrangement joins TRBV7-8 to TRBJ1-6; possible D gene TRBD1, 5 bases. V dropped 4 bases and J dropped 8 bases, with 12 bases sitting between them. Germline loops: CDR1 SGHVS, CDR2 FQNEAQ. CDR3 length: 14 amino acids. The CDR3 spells CASSSRGGDSPLHF. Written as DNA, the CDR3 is TGTGCCAGCAGCTCCCGTGGGGGGGATTCACCCCTCCACTTT.

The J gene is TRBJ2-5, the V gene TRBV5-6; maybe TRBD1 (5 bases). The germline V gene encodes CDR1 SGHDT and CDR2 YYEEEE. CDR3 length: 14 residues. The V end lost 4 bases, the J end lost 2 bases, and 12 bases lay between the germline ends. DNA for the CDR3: TGTGCCAGCAGCCAGACGACAGTGCAAGAGACCCAGTACTTC. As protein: CASSQTTVQETQYF.

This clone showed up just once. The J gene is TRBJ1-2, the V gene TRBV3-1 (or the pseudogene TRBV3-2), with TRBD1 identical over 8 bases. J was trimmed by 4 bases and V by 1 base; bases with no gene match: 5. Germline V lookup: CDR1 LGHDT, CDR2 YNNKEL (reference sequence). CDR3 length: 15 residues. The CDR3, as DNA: TGTGCCAGCAGCCAAGCTGTACAGGGGGGCTATGGCTACACCTTC. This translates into CASSQAVQGGYGYTF.

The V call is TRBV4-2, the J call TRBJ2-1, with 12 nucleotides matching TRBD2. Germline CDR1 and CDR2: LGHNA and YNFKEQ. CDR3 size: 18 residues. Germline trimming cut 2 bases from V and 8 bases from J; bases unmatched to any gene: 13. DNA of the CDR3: TGTGCCAGCAGCCAACATACTAGCTCGCTAGCGGGGGGGGATGAGCAGTTCTTC. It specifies CASSQHTSSLAGGDEQFF.

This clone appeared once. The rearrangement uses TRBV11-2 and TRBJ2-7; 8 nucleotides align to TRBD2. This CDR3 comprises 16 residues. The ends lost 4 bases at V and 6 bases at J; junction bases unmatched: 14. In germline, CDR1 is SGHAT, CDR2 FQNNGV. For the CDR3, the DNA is TGTGCCAGCAGCTCTCCGTCGGGGGGGATTCCCCTCGAGCAGTACTTC. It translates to CASSSPSGGIPLEQYF.

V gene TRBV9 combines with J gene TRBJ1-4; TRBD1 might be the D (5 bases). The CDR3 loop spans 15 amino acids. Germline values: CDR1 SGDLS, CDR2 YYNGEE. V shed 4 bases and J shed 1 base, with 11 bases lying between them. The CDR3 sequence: CASSPTGGTNEKLFF. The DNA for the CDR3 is TGTGCCAGCAGCCCAACCGGGGGAACTAATGAAAAACTGTTTTTT.

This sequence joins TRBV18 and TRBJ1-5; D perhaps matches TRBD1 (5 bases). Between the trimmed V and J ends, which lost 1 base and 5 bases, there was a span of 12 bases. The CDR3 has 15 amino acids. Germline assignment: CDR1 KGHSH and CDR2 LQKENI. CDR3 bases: TGTGCCAGCTCACCACTCGGGGGGTCTCATCAGCCCCAGCATTTT. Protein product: CASSPLGGSHQPQHF.

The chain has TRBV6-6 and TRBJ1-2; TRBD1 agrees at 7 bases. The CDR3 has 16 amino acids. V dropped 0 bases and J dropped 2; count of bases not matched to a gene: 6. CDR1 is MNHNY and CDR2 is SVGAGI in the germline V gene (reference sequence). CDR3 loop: CASSYSGDRMNYGYTF. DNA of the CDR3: TGTGCCAGCAGTTACTCAGGGGACAGAATGAACTATGGCTACACCTTC.

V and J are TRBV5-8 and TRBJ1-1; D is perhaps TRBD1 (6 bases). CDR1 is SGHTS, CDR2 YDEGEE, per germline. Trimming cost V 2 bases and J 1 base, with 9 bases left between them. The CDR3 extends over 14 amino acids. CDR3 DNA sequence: TGTGCCAGCAGCTTCGGACAGCCGAACACTGAAGCTTTCTTT. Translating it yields CASSFGQPNTEAFF.

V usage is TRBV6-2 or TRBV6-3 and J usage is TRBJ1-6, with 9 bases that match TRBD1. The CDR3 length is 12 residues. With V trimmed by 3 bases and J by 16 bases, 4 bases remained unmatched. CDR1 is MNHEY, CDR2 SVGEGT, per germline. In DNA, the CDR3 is TGTGCCAGCAGTTATGCGACAGGGGGACTCCACTTT. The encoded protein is CASSYATGGLHF.

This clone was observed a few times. The CDR3: CASSNTRADTQYF. CDR3 DNA: TGTGCCAGCTCAAACACGAGGGCGGATACGCAGTATTTT. The chain has TRBV3-1 (or the pseudogene TRBV3-2) and TRBJ2-3, with D tentatively TRBD2 (5 bases). There are 13 residues in the CDR3. V lost 8 bases, J lost 6 bases, and 15 bases lay in between. Germline CDR1 reads LGHDT; CDR2 reads YNNKEL (reference sequence).

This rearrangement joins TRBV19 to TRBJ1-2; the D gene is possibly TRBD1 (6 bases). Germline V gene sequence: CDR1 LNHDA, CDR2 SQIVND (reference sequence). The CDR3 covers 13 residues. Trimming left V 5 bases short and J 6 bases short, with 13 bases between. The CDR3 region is CASSDQGRDGYTF. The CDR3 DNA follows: TGTGCCAGTAGTGATCAGGGGAGGGATGGCTACACCTTC. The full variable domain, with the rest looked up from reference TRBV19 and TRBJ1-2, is DGGITQSPKYLFRKEGQNVTLSCEQNLNHDAMYWYRQDPGQGLRLIYYSQIVNDFQKGDIAEGYSVSREKKESFPLTVTSAQKNPTAFYLCASSDQGRDGYTFGSGTRLTVV.

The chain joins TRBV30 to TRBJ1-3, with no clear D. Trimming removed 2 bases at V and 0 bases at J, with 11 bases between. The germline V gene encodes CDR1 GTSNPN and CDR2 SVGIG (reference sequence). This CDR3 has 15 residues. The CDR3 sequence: CAWSFGGFSGNTIYF. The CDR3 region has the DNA TGTGCCTGGAGTTTTGGCGGTTTCTCTGGAAACACCATATATTTT.

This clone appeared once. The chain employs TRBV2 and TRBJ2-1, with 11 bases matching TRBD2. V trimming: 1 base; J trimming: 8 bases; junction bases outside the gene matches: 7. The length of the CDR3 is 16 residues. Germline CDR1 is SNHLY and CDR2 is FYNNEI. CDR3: CASSEVNSGGADEQFF. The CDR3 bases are TGTGCCAGCAGTGAAGTGAATAGCGGGGGGGCCGATGAGCAGTTCTTC.

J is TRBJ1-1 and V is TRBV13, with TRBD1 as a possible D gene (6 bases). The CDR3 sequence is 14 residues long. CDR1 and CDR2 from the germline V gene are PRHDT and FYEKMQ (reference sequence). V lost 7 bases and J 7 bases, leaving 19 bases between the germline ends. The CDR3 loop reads CASTPIGGGREAFF. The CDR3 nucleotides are TGTGCCAGCACCCCCATTGGGGGGGGCCGTGAAGCTTTCTTT. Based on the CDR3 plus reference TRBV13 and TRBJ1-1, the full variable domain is AAGVIQSPRHLIKEKRETATLKCYPIPRHDTVYWYQQGPGQDPQFLISFYEKMQSDKGSIPDRFSAQQFSDYHSELNMSSLELGDSALYFCASTPIGGGREAFFGQGTRLTVV.

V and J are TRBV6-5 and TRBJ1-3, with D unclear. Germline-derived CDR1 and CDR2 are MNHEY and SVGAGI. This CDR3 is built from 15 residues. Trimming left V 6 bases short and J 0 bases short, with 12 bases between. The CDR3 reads CASRKPGSSGNTIYF. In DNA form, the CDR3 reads TGTGCCAGCAGAAAACCGGGATCCTCTGGAAACACCATATATTTT.

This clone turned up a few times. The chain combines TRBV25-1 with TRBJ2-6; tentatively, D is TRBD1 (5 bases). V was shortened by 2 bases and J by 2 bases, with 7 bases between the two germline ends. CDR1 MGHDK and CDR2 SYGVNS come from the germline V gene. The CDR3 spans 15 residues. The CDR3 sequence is CASSEQGTGANVLTF. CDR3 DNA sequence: TGTGCCAGCAGTGAACAGGGTACTGGGGCCAACGTCCTGACTTTC.

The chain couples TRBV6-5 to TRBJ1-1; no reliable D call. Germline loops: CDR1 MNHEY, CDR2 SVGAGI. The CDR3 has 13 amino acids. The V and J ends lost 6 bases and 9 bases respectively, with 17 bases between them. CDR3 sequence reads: CASSLGVGNQAFF. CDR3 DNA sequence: TGTGCCAGCAGCCTTGGGGTCGGGAACCAAGCTTTCTTT.

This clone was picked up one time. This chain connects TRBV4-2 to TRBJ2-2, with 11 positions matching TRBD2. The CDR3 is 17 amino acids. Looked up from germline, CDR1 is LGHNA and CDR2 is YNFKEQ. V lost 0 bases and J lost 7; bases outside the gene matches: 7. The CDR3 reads CASSQDYTSGGGGELFF. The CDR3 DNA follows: TGTGCCAGCAGCCAAGACTACACTAGCGGGGGCGGCGGGGAGCTGTTTTTT.

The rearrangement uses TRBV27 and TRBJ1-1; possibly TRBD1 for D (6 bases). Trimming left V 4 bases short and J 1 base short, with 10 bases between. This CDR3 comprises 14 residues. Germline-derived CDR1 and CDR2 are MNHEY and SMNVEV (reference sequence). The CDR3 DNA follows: TGTGCCAGCAGTTCCGCCAGGGGGAACACTGAAGCTTTCTTT. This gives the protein CASSSARGNTEAFF.

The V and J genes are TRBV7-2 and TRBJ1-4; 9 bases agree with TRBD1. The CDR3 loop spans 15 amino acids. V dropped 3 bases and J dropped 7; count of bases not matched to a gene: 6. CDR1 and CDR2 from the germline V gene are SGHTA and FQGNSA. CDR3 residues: CASSFLQGASEKLFF. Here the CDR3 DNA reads TGTGCCAGCAGCTTCCTACAGGGGGCGAGTGAAAAACTGTTTTTT.

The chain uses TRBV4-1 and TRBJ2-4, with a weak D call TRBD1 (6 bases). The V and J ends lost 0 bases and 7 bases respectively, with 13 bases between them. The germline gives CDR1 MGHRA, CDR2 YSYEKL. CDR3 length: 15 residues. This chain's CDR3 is CASSQEGALGNIQYF. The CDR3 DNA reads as TGCGCCAGCAGCCAAGAGGGGGCTCTGGGGAACATTCAGTACTTC.

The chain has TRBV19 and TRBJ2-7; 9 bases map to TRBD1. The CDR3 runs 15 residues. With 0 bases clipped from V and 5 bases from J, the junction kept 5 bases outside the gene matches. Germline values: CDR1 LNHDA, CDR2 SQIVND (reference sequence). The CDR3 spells CASSIDRGQGNEQYF. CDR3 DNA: TGTGCCAGTAGTATAGATCGGGGACAGGGTAACGAGCAGTACTTC. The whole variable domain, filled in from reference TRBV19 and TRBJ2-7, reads DGGITQSPKYLFRKEGQNVTLSCEQNLNHDAMYWYRQDPGQGLRLIYYSQIVNDFQKGDIAEGYSVSREKKESFPLTVTSAQKNPTAFYLCASSIDRGQGNEQYFGPGTRLTVT.